A selection of T cell receptor beta chains follows, all from one sample in a study of blood T cell repertoires in COVID-19. The assay was immunoSEQ multiplex PCR, and TCRdb's table has in-frame clones only and misses some. This table has approximately 130,000 clones, over 65% appearing once. Sequencing was carried out using peripheral blood. Receptors originate from a man aged 55 to 69 with acute or convalescent COVID-19. CDR3s include the opening cysteine and the closing phenylalanine or tryptophan.

j_call	v_call	cdr3_length	cdr3_aa
TRBJ2-2	TRBV2	17	CASSRDNGPSYTGELFF
TRBJ2-7	TRBV2	14	CASSGAGGAAEQYF
TRBJ2-1	TRBV7-2	15	CASSLDLNPNNEQFF
TRBJ1-1	TRBV6-5	13	CASSFEINTEAFF
TRBJ1-1	TRBV28	15	CASSPGTFTNTEAFF
TRBJ2-2	TRBV28	13	CASSFTGPGELFF
TRBJ2-7	TRBV19	12	CASASAPYEQYF
TRBJ2-5	TRBV28	14	CASSLGTGQVTQYF
TRBJ2-1	TRBV11-3	12	CASSRDINEQFF
TRBJ1-5	TRBV28	14	CASLGVYSNQPQHF
TRBJ2-1	TRBV19	17	CASSIDIGQGSYNEQFF
TRBJ2-1	TRBV6-5	15	CASSYSAGVGNEQFF
TRBJ2-1	TRBV7-3	17	CASSPQTRGSLNNEQFF
TRBJ2-1	TRBV10-3	15	CAISESAGRVNEQFF
TRBJ1-1	TRBV9	14	CASSSGTGYTEAFF
TRBJ2-7	TRBV13	16	CASSPGGRQVSYEQYF
TRBJ1-4	TRBV27	15	CASSSRTAGREKLFF
TRBJ2-7	TRBV15	15	CATSRGQGSVYEQYF
TRBJ2-3	TRBV5-1	16	CASSLEAGAYTDTQYF
TRBJ1-1	TRBV19	15	CASSSGQGMNTEAFF
TRBJ1-1	TRBV19	14	CASNGGMYKAEAFF
TRBJ1-2	TRBV4-1	16	CASSQEGTGDFYGYTF
TRBJ1-2	TRBV5-4	14	CASSSRGGWYGYTF
TRBJ2-3	TRBV10-3	15	CAISPSGTSTDTQYF
TRBJ2-3	TRBV5-1	13	CASSKDRADTQYF
TRBJ2-3	TRBV7-2	15	CASSLGTRDTDTQYF
TRBJ1-2	TRBV9	12	CASSVNENGYTF
TRBJ1-3	TRBV11-2	17	CASSPTGSPFSGNTIYF
TRBJ2-7	TRBV5-6	13	CASSFGDRGGENF
TRBJ1-1	TRBV19	14	CASSSRGENTEAFF
TRBJ2-1	TRBV7-9	17	CASSLGGGDWLRDEQFF
TRBJ1-4	TRBV5-1	13	CASSLIQEEKLFF
TRBJ1-1	TRBV15	13	CATSRLLNTEAFF
TRBJ2-3	TRBV19	16	CASSSADGRGTDTQYF
TRBJ2-1	TRBV15	17	CATRETGTSGRYNEQFF
TRBJ1-5	TRBV2	15	CASSEWGQLNQPQHF
TRBJ1-3	TRBV27	18	CASSLHPSPTGTGNTIYF
TRBJ2-5	TRBV15	12	CATSRDRSGVYF
TRBJ2-2	TRBV28	14	CASRIYRGTGELFF
TRBJ2-3	TRBV6-5	14	CASSRVAFSDTQYF
TRBJ1-1	TRBV28	15	CASSPSSAGNTEAFF
TRBJ2-7	TRBV7-8	19	CASSYRRAGERLAGREQYF
TRBJ1-5	TRBV7-2	15	CASSLAPQSNQPQHF
TRBJ1-5	TRBV7-2	14	CASSLVLDNQPQHF
TRBJ2-7	TRBV5-6	14	CASTLGGRAYEQYF
TRBJ2-7	TRBV6-2/TRBV6-3	15	CASSNAPDSAYEQYF
TRBJ2-2	TRBV12-3/TRBV12-4	12	CASSRDTGELFF
TRBJ2-1	TRBV19	16	CASSFGLAGLLNEQFF
TRBJ2-7	TRBV3-1/TRBV3-2	15	CASSQGPQGFYEQYF
TRBJ2-1	TRBV2	12	CASSREDMEQFF